This TCR beta chain was identified in a study of beta chain features in type 1 diabetes. General study findings and limits: Significant though moderate, a shortening of TCRB CDR3s appeared in all four CD4+ subsets of Type 1 diabetes patients. Possible PCR preference for shorter templates applied equally to patients and controls.

Investigators reverse transcribed all isolated RNA, so they sequenced expressed TCRB transcripts. Clones were sequenced by immunoSEQ multiplex PCR, and TCRdb holds only the in-frame ones, with some missing. The table lists some 660,000 clones, about 14% of them singletons. Sorted CD4+ subsets: naive, central memory, regulatory, stem cell-like memory (CD45RO/CCR7/CD25/CD127/CD95/CD27 panel). A note on this clone: The antigen is not known.

Sequencing input: naive CD4+ T cells from blood. This receptor was taken from a man between 18 and 35 years old with type 1 diabetes.

CDR3 sequence: CASSSPLAGGPSSYEQYF. CDR3 bases: TGTGCCAGCAGCTCCCCGCTAGCGGGAGGGCCGAGCTCCTACGAGCAGTACTTC. The rearrangement links TRBV7-9 to TRBJ2-7; 12 bases are shared with TRBD2. Germline V gene sequence: CDR1 SEHNR, CDR2 FQNEAQ (reference sequence). This CDR3 is 18 amino acids long. Unmatched junction bases numbered 10, after V lost 4 bases and J lost 0 bases.